These 13 T cell receptor beta chains were sequenced from one sample in a study of blood T cell repertoires in COVID-19. Clones were read by immunoSEQ multiplex PCR, and TCRdb kept only the in-frame ones, dropping some. Of around 100,000 clones listed, about 80% are singletons. Sequenced sample: peripheral blood. These receptors all stem from a human donor in a cohort sampled during active COVID-19.

This clone was recorded once. The chain recombines TRBV6-6 with TRBJ1-2; maybe TRBD1 (5 bases). Germline V gene sequence: CDR1 MNHNY, CDR2 SVGAGI (reference sequence). V was shortened by 6 bases and J by 11 bases, with 19 bases between the two germline ends. The CDR3 contains 13 residues. Here the CDR3 DNA reads TGTGCCAGCAGCCCCGGGGGGGGGTTCGGGTACACCTTC. Its protein is CASSPGGGFGYTF.

The chain employs TRBV5-1 and TRBJ1-1; D is unresolved. CDR1 and CDR2 (germline): SGHRS, YFSETQ. The length of the CDR3 is 12 residues. The V end was cut by 4 bases, the J end by 2 bases, with 6 bases between. The CDR3 coding sequence is TGCGCCAGCAGCGACACCAACACTGAAGCTTTCTTT. Translation gives CASSDTNTEAFF.

This clone has only a few counts. The chain has TRBV19 and TRBJ1-2, with 7 bases aligning to TRBD1. The CDR3 runs 17 residues. The germline V gene has CDR1 LNHDA and CDR2 SQIVND (reference sequence). Germline trimming cut 8 bases from V and 4 bases from J; bases unmatched to any gene: 19. The CDR3 reads CASPLAPFRGKIYGYTF. The DNA of the CDR3 is TGTGCCAGTCCCTTAGCCCCGTTCAGGGGGAAGATCTATGGCTACACCTTC.

The sample holds a few counts of this clone. The rearrangement joins TRBV9 to TRBJ1-3; TRBD1 agrees at 7 bases. Germline V CDR1 and CDR2: SGDLS, YYNGEE. Unmatched junction bases numbered 5, after V lost 0 bases and J lost 2 bases. This CDR3 is 16 amino acids long. The CDR3 here is CASSVEQGITGNTIYF. In nucleotides, the CDR3 is TGTGCCAGCAGCGTAGAACAGGGGATTACTGGAAACACCATATATTTT.

V gene TRBV6-2 or TRBV6-3 combines with J gene TRBJ1-1; TRBD1 aligns across 7 bases. Germline V gene data show CDR1 as MNHEY and CDR2 as SVGEGT. After removal of 5 bases from V and 0 bases from J, the junction contained 6 bases not matched to a gene. The CDR3 totals 15 residues. The CDR3 DNA follows: TGTGCCAGCAGTCGACAGGGCCGGGTGAACACTGAAGCTTTCTTT. It is translated as CASSRQGRVNTEAFF.

The V and J genes are TRBV11-2 and TRBJ2-3; 13 bases line up with TRBD2. The CDR3 contains 16 residues. Per germline, CDR1 SGHAT and CDR2 FQNNGV. V shed 5 bases and J 7 bases; nucleotides not matched to a gene: 9. This CDR3 reads CASSPRTSGGRYTQYF. Here the CDR3 DNA reads TGTGCCAGCAGCCCCCGGACTAGCGGGGGCCGGTATACGCAGTATTTT.

The chain has TRBV12-3 or TRBV12-4 and TRBJ1-1; tentative D call: TRBD1 (5 bases). The CDR3 totals 12 residues. Trimming removed 3 bases at V and 7 bases at J, with 9 bases between. CDR3 loop: CASSFLGGEAFF. The CDR3 coding sequence is TGTGCCAGCAGTTTCCTCGGGGGTGAAGCTTTCTTT.

This chain joins TRBV6-5 and TRBJ2-5, with D hard to call. The V end was cut by 0 bases, the J end by 5 bases, with 10 bases between. From germline, CDR1 is MNHEY and CDR2 SVGAGI. The CDR3 length is 14 residues. The chain's CDR3 is CASSYSSWAETQYF. The CDR3 DNA follows: TGTGCCAGCAGTTACTCGAGCTGGGCGGAGACCCAGTACTTC.

This chain connects TRBV10-3 to TRBJ2-6; D is uncertain. There are 13 residues in the CDR3. V lost 7 bases and J 3 bases, leaving 7 bases between the germline ends. In germline, CDR1 is ENHRY, CDR2 SYGVKD. CDR3 DNA: TGTGCCATCAAGCGTGATGGGGCCAACGTCCTGACTTTC. Translating gives CAIKRDGANVLTF.

The J gene is TRBJ2-7, the V gene TRBV6-1; the match to TRBD2 covers 10 bases. Germline lookup yields CDR1 MNHNS and CDR2 SASEGT. The CDR3 is 16 amino acids. V lost 4 bases to trimming and J lost 7 bases; unmatched junction nucleotides: 13. The CDR3 region is CASSARGAGGTWEQYF. The CDR3 DNA reads TGTGCCAGCAGTGCCCGAGGAGCGGGGGGGACCTGGGAGCAGTACTTC.

The rearrangement joins TRBV19 to TRBJ1-5, with a possible D match to TRBD1 (5 bases). Trimming took off 5 bases at V and 4 bases at J, with 9 bases between the two ends. This CDR3 comprises 13 residues. Germline values: CDR1 LNHDA, CDR2 SQIVND (reference sequence). CDR3 loop: CASSYRINQPQHF. CDR3 in DNA: TGTGCCAGTAGTTACAGGATTAATCAGCCCCAGCATTTT.

The chain joins TRBV27 to TRBJ1-2; D call uncertain. Germline V gene lookup returns CDR1 MNHEY and CDR2 SMNVEV (reference sequence). This CDR3 is built from 13 residues. Trimming shortened V by 4 bases and J by 4 bases, and 10 bases separated the two germline ends. CDR3 DNA sequence: TGTGCCAGCAGTTGGAGCGGCAGCTATGGCTACACCTTC. Encoded protein: CASSWSGSYGYTF.

This chain joins TRBV19 and TRBJ1-1; D uncertain. V lost 7 bases and J lost 6, with 24 bases in between. Per germline, CDR1 LNHDA and CDR2 SQIVND (reference sequence). The CDR3 spans 16 residues. CDR3 nucleotide sequence: TGTGCCAGTAATCCCCTATTCAGCCGGGGAAGGGCTGAAGCTTTCTTT. Translating gives CASNPLFSRGRAEAFF.